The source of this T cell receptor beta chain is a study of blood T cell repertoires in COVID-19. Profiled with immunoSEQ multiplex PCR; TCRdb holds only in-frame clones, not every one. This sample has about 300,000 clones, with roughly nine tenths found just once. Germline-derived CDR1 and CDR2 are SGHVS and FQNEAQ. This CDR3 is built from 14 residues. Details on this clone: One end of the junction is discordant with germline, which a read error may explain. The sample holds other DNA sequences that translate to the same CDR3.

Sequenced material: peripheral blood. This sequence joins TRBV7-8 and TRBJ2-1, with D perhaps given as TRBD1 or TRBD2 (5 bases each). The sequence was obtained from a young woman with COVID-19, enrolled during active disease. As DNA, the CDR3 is TGTGCCAGCAGCCTAGCTCAGGGCGGCAATGAGCAGTTCTTC. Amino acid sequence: CASSLAQGGNEQFF.